This T cell receptor beta chain was sequenced during a study of CD8+ T cells in alopecia areata. Study as a whole: A regimen of oral tofacitinib, 5 to 10 mg twice daily, was given to treated patients.

Extraction and reverse transcription of RNA yielded cDNA as the sequencing template. The repertoire was sequenced with immunoSEQ multiplex PCR; TCRdb's copy has only in-frame clones and lacks some. The sample holds about 260,000 clones, 60% seen once. The CDR3 length is 13 residues. The germline gives CDR1 SQVTM, CDR2 ANQGSEA. V lost 4 bases to trimming and J lost 7 bases, with 13 bases between them. Sample treatment: oral pan-JAK inhibitor, 5-10 mg twice daily. This clonotype originated in a human donor with alopecia areata. The genes are TRBV29-1 and TRBJ1-4, with a tentative D call TRBD1 (6 bases). The sample here was CD4+ T cells sorted from blood, taken at week 52, from a patient treated with tofacitinib. The CDR3 sequence is CSVAGTSSEKLFF. The CDR3 DNA is TGCAGCGTTGCCGGGACATCCTCTGAAAAACTGTTTTTT.